Given below is one T cell receptor (beta chain) in context. This clone has just a few counts. Its binding antigen is unknown. Base qualities are not at hand, and no much larger clone is one base apart. The intended sense of this specimen's treatment or condition label: 15 to 20 received Ad26.COV2.S at low or high dose, single or two shots; 5 received placebo; per-sample allocation not given. For vaccine and placebo recipients, repertoires were sequenced using samples collected on day 63 after the first injection. Cohort 1b enrolled roughly 25 adults aged 18-55 years at a single site in Boston, USA, between 29 July and 7 August 2020. As a vaccine, Ad26.COV2.S was a replication-incompetent adenovirus type 26 vector that expressed a prefusion-stabilized SARS-CoV-2 spike protein derived from the original Wuhan strain. The immunoSEQ Assay was used to sequence TCRbeta CDR3 regions. After extraction, genomic DNA underwent amplification by bias-controlled multiplex PCR, followed by high-throughput sequencing. The published analysis was carried out like this. To quantify the absolute abundance of every unique TCRbeta CDR3 region, sequences were collapsed and filtered. T cell fraction was estimated by normalization of TCRbeta template counts to usable DNA, with usable DNA being measured through amplification of reference genes present in all nucleated cells. Repertoire TCRs were annotated as SARS-CoV-2-specific when V gene, CDR3 amino acid sequence and J gene were exactly matched to a known reactive TCR set. MIRA supplied the reference SARS-CoV-2 TCR set, which was filtered for enrichment in COVID-19-positive ImmuneCODE repertoires so that public or cross-reactive TCRs were removed. Using the MIRA antigens, annotated TCRs were further analysed by specific ORF or by position within an ORF. Breadth was defined as annotated unique rearrangements over total unique productive rearrangements; depth was the summed frequency of those rearrangements. Two-sided Wilcoxon rank-sum tests were applied when comparing TCR breadth between groups. TCRdb holds this immuneACCESS table with in-frame rearrangements only. Some clones are missing; in checked studies, unresolved V genes explain under half, and the rest has no known cause. V and J calls and clone size come straight from that table; D and trimming were deduced from the DNA. Recorded for this sample are over 250,000 clones; about 87% of them occurred a single time. Roughly 3.5% of the sample belongs to the ten largest clones.

These data come from a study of Ad26.COV2.S vaccination and SARS-CoV-2 variants (dated by TCRdb to the early 2020s). Background on the whole study: Vaccine-arm donors were drawn from COV1001, a multicentre, randomized, double-blind, placebo-controlled phase I-IIa trial of Ad26.COV2.S in healthy adults. Ad26.COV2.S was administered intramuscularly at 5 x 10^10 or 1 x 10^11 viral particles, either as a single shot or as two shots given 56 days apart. Sequencing of the TCRbeta repertoire served to evaluate the specificity and breadth of SARS-CoV-2-reactive T cell receptors following Ad26.COV2.S vaccination. A total of 32 samples were included in the TCR-sequenced set, comprising around 19 Ad26.COV2.S vaccine recipients, 5 placebo recipients and 8 SARS-CoV-2 convalescent individuals. Trial participants were randomized into five groups of five: low-dose or high-dose Ad26.COV2.S given once or twice, or placebo on both occasions. Blinding of investigators to trial group allocation was maintained during experiments and outcome assessment.

What the work shows at the level of the full study, not this receptor alone: Spike-specific TCR breadth was higher in Ad26.COV2.S recipients than in placebo recipients (P = 0.0014). Vaccine and placebo recipients had similar non-spike TCR breadth, a finding consistent with the vaccine containing only spike. After vaccination, substantial breadth of spike-specific CD8+ and CD4+ T cell responses was reported. The authors noted that total T cell responses may have been underestimated by the TCR breadth and depth analyses. The study was not powered to compare responses between vaccine doses or regimens.

V is reduced by 3 bases and J by 2 bases, leaving a spacing of 11 bases between them. From the germline V gene (reference sequence), CDR1 is GTSNPN and CDR2 is SVGIG. Taken from cysteine to phenylalanine, the CDR3 has 14 residues. Left in the record is the CDR3 DNA by itself, 42 bases read in frame from the first base. The rearrangement combines TRBV30 with TRBJ1-3; the D gene cannot be named for sure. The receptor was derived from a person between 18 and 65 years old who received the Ad26.COV2.S COVID-19 vaccine or a placebo. The specimen comprised peripheral blood, sampled in a trial of Ad26.COV2.S vaccine versus placebo. The nucleotides read TGTGCCTGGAGGAGAGGGTATCCTGGAAACACCATATATTTT. The encoded protein is CAWRRGYPGNTIYF.